Presented here are 21 T cell receptor beta chains from one specimen sequenced in a study of tumor-infiltrating lymphocytes in primary liver carcinoma (dated by TCRdb to the late 2010s). Total RNA and DNA were co-extracted from about 20-30 mg of bulk tissue with the AllPrep DNA/RNA mini kit, without cell sorting. The listed sequencing device is Illumina HiSeq 2500. Using a constant-region primer and ProtoScript II reverse transcriptase, TCRbeta-specific cDNA was reverse-transcribed from roughly 500 ng total RNA. The TCRbeta libraries were prepared through three rounds of nested multiplex PCR following a slightly modified ARM-PCR procedure. Multiplex TRBV1-TRBV30 forward primers and a Cbeta reverse primer were used in the first two PCR rounds, each of which was run for around 10 cycles. Using fastp trimming at Q25 and MiXCR clonotype assembly, TCRdb reanalyzed the public sequencing data and kept in-frame beta chains. Each entry merges the rows of one CDR3 protein and shows their most common DNA and genes. Here the sample has under 200,000 distinct CDR3 sequences; approximately 86% occur a single time. The top ten hold roughly 18% of the sample.

Input material: tumor tissue from primary liver carcinoma. The receptors come from a man aged 40-49 years with primary liver carcinoma and hepatitis B virus infection.

The V gene is TRBV29-1, the J gene TRBJ2-5, with TRBD1 matching 8 bases. Germline CDR1 is SQVTM and CDR2 is ANQGSEA. The CDR3 is 13 amino acids. Trimming took 6 bases from V and 8 from J; bases not matched to a gene: 11. In DNA form, the CDR3 reads TGCAGCGTCCCACGAGGACAGGGAGAAACCCAGTACTTC. It yields the protein CSVPRGQGETQYF.

As regards this clonotype: At one end, the junction sequence differs from germline, possibly due to a read error. The chain couples TRBV7-8 to TRBJ2-3, with D tentatively TRBD1 (8 bases). Per the germline V gene, CDR1 is SGHVS and CDR2 is FQNEAQ. The CDR3 has 16 residues. This chain's CDR3 is CTSSSTGGVYSDMQYF. CDR3 sequence (DNA): TGTACCAGCAGCTCAACAGGGGGGGTATATTCGGATATGCAGTATTTT. Filled out from reference TRBV7-8 and TRBJ2-3, the complete variable domain reads GAGVSQSPRYKVAKRGQDVALRCDPISGHVSLFWYQQALGQGPEFLTYFQNEAQLDKSGLPSDRFFAERPEGSVSTLKIQRTQQEDSAVYLCTSSSTGGVYSDMQYFGPGTRLTVL.

This clonotype has more than one count but fewer than ten. Since a much larger clone is just one base distant, this may be a read error. The chain has TRBV6-1 and TRBJ2-1; tentatively, D is TRBD2 (5 bases). Germline V gene sequence: CDR1 MNHNS, CDR2 SASEGT. This CDR3 is 15 amino acids long. Here the CDR3 DNA reads TGTGCCAGCAGTGACGGACTTGACTTCTACAATGAGCAGCTCTTC. This encodes CASSDGLDFYNEQLF.

With regard to this clonotype: At one end the junction does not follow the germline gene, possibly because of a read error. The V gene is TRBV6-6, the J gene TRBJ2-5; 7 bases are shared with TRBD2. Germline V gene sequence: CDR1 MNHNY, CDR2 SVGAGI (reference sequence). The CDR3 runs to 16 residues. CDR3 residues: CASTEWEGRSWETQYF. CDR3 in DNA: TGTGCCAGCACGGAGTGGGAGGGGCGATCCTGGGAGACCCAGTATTTC.

With respect to this clonotype: One end of the junction varies from germline; a read error may be responsible. The chain couples TRBV29-1 to TRBJ2-1, with D perhaps matching TRBD1 (5 bases). The CDR3 is 12 residues long. The germline CDR1 and CDR2 sequences are SQVTM and ANQGSEA. Here the CDR3 reads CSVGQIGNEKFF. The CDR3 DNA sequence: TGCAGCGTTGGACAGATAGGCAATGAGAAGTTCTTC.

Concerning this clonotype itself: Relative to the germline gene, one junction end is altered; a read error may explain this. The rearrangement links TRBV11-2 to TRBJ1-5, with D possibly TRBD1 on 6 matching bases. There are 17 residues in the CDR3. The germline V gene has CDR1 SGHAT and CDR2 FQNNGV. As DNA, the CDR3 is TGTACCAGCCGCTTAGTAGGGGTAACAGGGAGCTATCAGCCCCAGCATTTT. It is translated as CTSRLVGVTGSYQPQHF. Looking up the rest from reference TRBV11-2 and TRBJ1-5 gives the full variable domain: EAGVAQSPRYKIIEKRQSVAFWCNPISGHATLYWYQQILGQGPKLLIQFQNNGVVDDSQLPKDRFSAERLKGVDSTLKIQPAKLEDSAVYLCTSRLVGVTGSYQPQHFGDGTRLSIL.

This chain links TRBV5-4 with TRBJ2-1; 7 nucleotides agree with TRBD2. The junction had 9 bases not matched to a gene; V was cut back by 4 bases and J by 8 bases. Germline CDR1 and CDR2: SGHNT and YYREEE (reference sequence). There are 14 residues in the CDR3. The CDR3 coding sequence is TGTGCCAGCAGCCCGCGCGGGGGAACCGATGAGCAGTTCTTC. Amino acids: CASSPRGGTDEQFF.

A remark on this clonotype: A junction boundary mismatches the germline segment, possibly from a read error. The rearrangement uses TRBV11-2 and TRBJ2-5; 7 bases align to TRBD2. Germline V gene sequence: CDR1 SGHAT, CDR2 FQNNGV. This CDR3 spans 15 amino acids. CDR3 bases: TGTGCCAGCAGTTTAGGGGCTAGCGGACAAGAGACCCGGTACTTT. This translates into CASSLGASGQETRYF.

Note on this clonotype: Sequence at one end of the junction differs from germline and may be a read error. The rearrangement joins TRBV12-3 or TRBV12-4 to TRBJ1-3, with D possibly TRBD1 on 5 matching bases. CDR3 length: 14 amino acids. CDR3 nucleotide sequence: TGTGCCAGCAGCTCGAGACAGCTTGGAAACTCCATATATTTT. Its protein product is CASSSRQLGNSIYF.

In the case of this clonotype: The CDR3 ends on some other residue instead of the conserved phenylalanine or tryptophan, so this is likely a read error. The gene calls are TRBV10-3 and TRBJ2-3; TRBD2 aligns across 11 bases. CDR1 ENHRY and CDR2 SYGVKD come from the germline V gene. V gave up 3 bases and J gave up 6 bases; unmatched junction bases: 11. This CDR3 spans 17 amino acids. CDR3 in amino acids: CAISDVALAGADDTQYL. The CDR3 DNA reads TGTGCCATCAGTGACGTGGCACTAGCGGGAGCGGATGATACGCAGTATCTT.

As concerns this clonotype: It is likely a read error, because the conserved phenylalanine at the end of the CDR3 is missing. The rearrangement joins TRBV5-1 to TRBJ2-5; 8 nucleotides agree with TRBD1. CDR3 length: 15 amino acids. Trimming cost V 4 bases and J 4 bases; bases outside gene matches: 9. Germline V gene data show CDR1 as SGHRS and CDR2 as YFSETQ. CDR3 sequence reads: CASSIPGGEGETQYL. CDR3 in DNA: TGCGCCAGCAGCATACCAGGGGGCGAAGGAGAGACCCAGTACTTG.

The chain recombines TRBV6-1 with TRBJ1-1; D is unclear. V lost 10 bases to trimming and J lost 0 bases, with 12 bases between them. CDR1 MNHNS and CDR2 SASEGT come from the germline V gene. The CDR3 sequence is 13 residues long. This chain's CDR3 is CAITYTVNTEAFF. The CDR3 DNA sequence: TGTGCCATCACCTATACAGTGAACACTGAAGCTTTCTTT.

Comment on this clonotype: Mismatch with germline at one junction end may stem from a read error. The chain combines TRBV6-1 with TRBJ2-5; D gene unclear. This CDR3 contains 13 residues. Germline assignment: CDR1 MNHNS and CDR2 SASEGT. The CDR3 region is CASSVRDEETQYF. CDR3 nucleotide sequence: TGTGCCAGCAGTGTAAGGGATGAAGAGACGCAGTACTTC.

Worth noting for this clonotype: The junction departs from germline at one end; a sequencing error may be responsible. The chain couples TRBV12-3 or TRBV12-4 to TRBJ2-3; a weak D match, TRBD2 (6 bases). CDR3 length: 13 residues. The CDR3 nucleotides are TGTGCCAGCAATCCACTTTGGGGGGATATGCAGTATTTT. Its translation: CASNPLWGDMQYF.

This sequence joins TRBV5-1 and TRBJ2-5; D may be TRBD1 or TRBD2 (5 bases each). CDR1 is SGHRS, CDR2 YFSETQ, per germline. V lost 0 bases to trimming and J lost 2 bases, with 20 bases between them. The CDR3 runs 18 residues. The CDR3 loop is CASSLVGASGALQETQYF. The CDR3 DNA follows: TGCGCCAGCAGCTTGGTCGGGGCTAGTGGGGCCCTACAAGAGACCCAGTACTTC.

As concerns this clonotype: Just one base apart from a much larger clone, this may be a read error. V usage is TRBV7-8 and J usage is TRBJ1-2, with 8 bases fitting TRBD1. Germline lookup yields CDR1 SGHVS and CDR2 FQNEAQ. J lost 5 bases, V lost 8 bases, and 16 bases had no gene match. The CDR3 covers 16 residues. The CDR3, as DNA: TGTGCCAGCGGTACCCGGCCAGGACAGGGAGATTATGGCTACACCTTC. Translated, it gives CASGTRPGQGDYGYTF.

The genes are TRBV6-1 and TRBJ2-1, with TRBD2 as a possible D gene (7 bases). CDR3 size: 13 residues. V gave up 8 bases and J gave up 12 bases, with 20 bases separating them. Germline-derived CDR1 and CDR2 are MNHNS and SASEGT. CDR3 nucleotide sequence: TGTGCCAGCGGGAGGGAAAGGGGGGATGCGCAGTTCTTC. Amino acid sequence: CASGRERGDAQFF.

About this clonotype: Since the CDR3 does not end with the conserved phenylalanine or tryptophan, this likely comes from a read error. The rearrangement joins TRBV10-1 to TRBJ2-2, with 11 positions matching TRBD1. The CDR3 is 19 amino acids. Germline CDR1 WNHNN, CDR2 SYGVQD (reference sequence). CDR3: CASSELSGTGGSNTGKLFS. The CDR3 DNA reads as TGCGCCAGCAGTGAACTATCGGGGACAGGGGGAAGTAACACCGGGAAGCTGTTTTCT.

V and J are TRBV6-1 and TRBJ2-5; D could derive from TRBD1 or TRBD2 (6 bases each). Germline CDR1 is MNHNS and CDR2 is SASEGT. The V end lost 9 bases, the J end lost 2 bases, and 19 bases lay between the germline ends. There are 15 residues in the CDR3. The CDR3 sequence is CARNYLRGPQETQYF. The CDR3 DNA follows: TGTGCCAGGAACTACCTCCGGGGGCCTCAAGAGACCCAGTACTTC.

This clonotype was seen a single time. V and J are TRBV12-3 or TRBV12-4 and TRBJ1-1; D is ambiguous. The length of the CDR3 is 14 residues. CDR3: CFSTPGRQNTEAFF. The CDR3 nucleotides read TGTTTCAGCACCCCCGGGAGGCAGAACACTGAAGCTTTCTTT.

This clonotype was recorded at least ten times. This rearrangement joins TRBV28 to TRBJ1-3; perhaps TRBD1 as D (5 bases). CDR1 MDHEN and CDR2 SYDVKM come from the germline V gene. CDR3 size: 15 residues. With 5 bases removed from V and 0 bases from J, the gap between germline ends came to 11 bases. The DNA of the CDR3 is TGTGCCAGCAGTACCCGCGGGACCTCTGGAAACACCATATATTTT. The encoded protein is CASSTRGTSGNTIYF.